One sample yielded the 32 T cell receptor beta chains listed below, sequenced in a study of blood T cell repertoires in COVID-19. The data were produced by immunoSEQ multiplex PCR, yet TCRdb's version contains in-frame clones alone and is incomplete. The table includes hundreds of thousands of clones, approximately 90% detected once. Sequencing used PBMCs or T cells enriched from blood (not recorded which). These receptors all come from a woman aged 55-69 years in a cohort exposed to, infected with or recovered from COVID-19 (not recorded which).

The V gene is TRBV7-2, the J gene TRBJ2-3; TRBD2 aligns across 14 bases. Germline-derived CDR1 and CDR2 are SGHTA and FQGNSA. There are 19 residues in the CDR3. The V and J ends lost 0 bases and 3 bases, in that order; junction bases with no gene match: 8. The CDR3 here is CASSLATRLAGGSTDTQYF. In DNA form, the CDR3 reads TGTGCCAGCAGCTTAGCCACCCGACTAGCGGGAGGGTCGACAGATACGCAGTATTTT.

V is TRBV10-3 and J is TRBJ1-5; tentatively, D is TRBD1 (5 bases). The CDR3 loop spans 13 amino acids. The germline gives CDR1 ENHRY, CDR2 SYGVKD. Trimming left V 4 bases short and J 4 bases short, with 8 bases between. CDR3 region: CAISAGENQPQHF. The CDR3 nucleotides are TGTGCCATCAGTGCGGGGGAGAATCAGCCCCAGCATTTT.

V and J are TRBV6-5 and TRBJ1-2; D not certain. The V end was cut by 9 bases, the J end by 1 base, with 12 bases between. The CDR3 extends over 13 amino acids. Germline values: CDR1 MNHEY, CDR2 SVGAGI. Here the CDR3 DNA reads TGTGCCAGTACCCGCGGTTTTAACTATGGCTACACCTTC. It is translated as CASTRGFNYGYTF.

The chain uses TRBV4-3 and TRBJ1-2; 8 nucleotides align to TRBD1. V dropped 3 bases and J dropped 2; count of bases not matched to a gene: 5. Germline assignment: CDR1 LGHNA and CDR2 YSLEER. The CDR3 is 15 residues long. CDR3 loop: CASSHSDRVNYGYTF. The CDR3 DNA reads as TGCGCCAGCAGCCACTCGGACAGGGTCAACTATGGCTACACCTTC.

The chain joins TRBV6-6 to TRBJ2-5, with 7 nucleotides matching TRBD1. Unmatched junction bases numbered 7, after V lost 4 bases and J lost 2 bases. Germline V gives CDR1 MNHNY, CDR2 SVGAGI (reference sequence). This CDR3 has 15 amino acids. CDR3 region: CASSLPGQQQETQYF. CDR3 DNA sequence: TGTGCCAGCAGTTTGCCGGGACAGCAGCAAGAGACCCAGTACTTC.

V gene TRBV5-1 combines with J gene TRBJ1-1; no clear D. The germline gives CDR1 SGHRS, CDR2 YFSETQ. CDR3 size: 15 residues. Trimming removed 0 bases from V and 0 bases from J, with 9 bases in between. The CDR3 region is CASSLDTNLNTEAFF. The CDR3 DNA reads as TGCGCCAGCAGCTTGGACACGAATTTGAACACTGAAGCTTTCTTT.

The genes are TRBV4-2 and TRBJ1-2, with a tentative D call TRBD1 (6 bases). V lost 1 base, J lost 3 bases, and 9 bases lay in between. Looked up from germline, CDR1 is LGHNA and CDR2 is YNFKEQ. This CDR3 has 14 amino acids. The CDR3 bases are TGTGCCAGCAGCCAAGCCCCAGGGGACTATGGCTACACCTTC. Translated: CASSQAPGDYGYTF.

The rearrangement uses TRBV7-2 and TRBJ2-1; tentatively, D is TRBD2 (6 bases). V was trimmed by 1 base and J by 9 bases, leaving 13 bases between them. CDR3 length: 14 amino acids. The germline gives CDR1 SGHTA, CDR2 FQGNSA. The CDR3 spells CASSLGDSRAEQFF. The CDR3 DNA sequence: TGTGCCAGCAGCTTAGGGGACTCTCGAGCTGAGCAGTTCTTC.

The chain links TRBV4-1 to TRBJ2-2; TRBD2 matches at 11 bases. Looked up from germline, CDR1 is MGHRA and CDR2 is YSYEKL. Germline trimming cut 0 bases from V and 8 bases from J; bases unmatched to any gene: 11. There are 18 residues in the CDR3. For the CDR3, the DNA is TGCGCCAGCAGCCAAGATAAGCTAGCGGGAGGCCGACGGGGGGAGCTGTTTTTT. Amino acid sequence: CASSQDKLAGGRRGELFF.

The chain combines TRBV18 with TRBJ2-1, with TRBD2 as a possible D gene (6 bases). The length of the CDR3 is 14 residues. Germline V CDR1 and CDR2: KGHSH, LQKENI. Trimming took off 8 bases at V and 0 bases at J, with 11 bases between the two ends. Here the CDR3 reads CASPRDFSYNEQFF. The CDR3 DNA follows: TGTGCCAGCCCGCGGGACTTCTCCTACAATGAGCAGTTCTTC.

CDR3 nucleotides: TGTGCCAGTAGTTGGCAGCTAGTAAGCGGGGAGCTGTTTTTT. Protein product: CASSWQLVSGELFF. The chain links TRBV19 to TRBJ2-2; D not certain. The germline V and J ends were trimmed by 5 bases and 7 bases, with 14 bases remaining between them. CDR3 length: 14 amino acids. Looked up from germline, CDR1 is LNHDA and CDR2 is SQIVND (reference sequence).

The CDR3 DNA reads as TGTGCCAGCAGTTTTTGGGGGGACCAGCCCCAGCATTTT. It encodes CASSFWGDQPQHF. The chain employs TRBV28 and TRBJ1-5; maybe TRBD1 (5 bases). Trimming left V 3 bases short and J 7 bases short, with 10 bases between. The CDR3 extends over 13 amino acids. Germline V CDR1 and CDR2: MDHEN, SYDVKM. Full variable domain (remainder filled in from reference TRBV28 and TRBJ1-5): DVKVTQSSRYLVKRTGEKVFLECVQDMDHENMFWYRQDPGLGLRLIYFSYDVKMKEKGDIPEGYSVSREKKERFSLILESASTNQTSMYLCASSFWGDQPQHFGDGTRLSIL.

The gene calls are TRBV6-5 and TRBJ2-2, with 10 positions matching TRBD1. The CDR3 extends over 15 amino acids. V lost 5 bases, J lost 5 bases, and 5 bases stayed unmatched. The V gene's germline CDR1 is MNHEY and CDR2 SVGAGI. The CDR3 DNA is TGTGCCAGCAGTCAGACAGGGGGCGAAACCGGGGAGCTGTTTTTT. Translated, it gives CASSQTGGETGELFF.

This chain uses TRBV18 with TRBJ2-1; TRBD2 matches at 9 bases. The ends lost 0 bases at V and 5 bases at J; junction bases unmatched: 5. The CDR3 consists of 16 residues. Germline V gene data show CDR1 as KGHSH and CDR2 as LQKENI. CDR3 sequence: CASSPPSSGRDNEQFF. The CDR3 bases are TGTGCCAGCTCACCACCGAGTAGCGGGAGAGACAATGAGCAGTTCTTC.

Here the CDR3 reads CASSLSREPSTDTQYF. CDR3 sequence (DNA): TGTGCCAGCAGCTTATCGCGGGAGCCGAGCACAGATACGCAGTATTTT. The chain employs TRBV7-2 and TRBJ2-3; 7 bases are a match to TRBD2. Germline V lookup: CDR1 SGHTA, CDR2 FQGNSA. V trimming: 2 bases; J trimming: 0 bases; junction bases outside the gene matches: 5. The CDR3 length is 16 residues.

J is TRBJ2-5 and V is TRBV19; TRBD2 might be the D (5 bases). Deletions cut 6 bases from V and 5 bases from J, with 13 bases between. The germline CDR1 and CDR2 sequences are LNHDA and SQIVND (reference sequence). This CDR3 comprises 13 residues. Written as DNA, the CDR3 is TGTGCCAGTAGCCCTCGGGGTAGCGAGACCCAGTACTTC. Its translation: CASSPRGSETQYF.

V gene TRBV19 combines with J gene TRBJ1-6; D ambiguous. Trimming took 3 bases from V and 2 from J, leaving 5 bases between them. The CDR3 extends over 14 amino acids. The germline gives CDR1 LNHDA, CDR2 SQIVND (reference sequence). The CDR3 region is CASSMRPYNSPLHF. CDR3 DNA sequence: TGTGCCAGTAGTATGCGGCCCTATAATTCACCCCTCCACTTT.

This chain joins TRBV7-6 and TRBJ2-7; 7 nucleotides agree with TRBD1. The CDR3 has 13 amino acids. With V trimmed by 4 bases and J by 6 bases, 6 bases remained unmatched. Germline lookup yields CDR1 SGHVS and CDR2 FNYEAQ. CDR3 residues: CASSSRQGPEQYF. DNA for the CDR3: TGTGCCAGCAGCTCGCGACAGGGACCCGAGCAGTACTTC.

V gene TRBV28 combines with J gene TRBJ2-1; the match to TRBD2 covers 9 bases. There are 14 residues in the CDR3. V was pared by 6 bases and J by 0 bases, with 0 bases of the junction left unmatched. CDR1 MDHEN and CDR2 SYDVKM come from the germline V gene. The CDR3 bases are TGTGCCAGCAGAGCGGGAGGCTCCTACAATGAGCAGTTCTTC. This sequence encodes CASRAGGSYNEQFF.

This clone was counted between two and nine times. The chain joins TRBV7-3 to TRBJ2-1; 8 bases line up with TRBD2. J lost 0 bases, V lost 6 bases, and 4 bases had no gene match. Germline V gene sequence: CDR1 SGHTA, CDR2 FQGTGA. There are 15 residues in the CDR3. The CDR3 DNA is TGTGCCAGCAGGGCCGGGACTAGCTCCTACAATGAGCAGTTCTTC. It encodes CASRAGTSSYNEQFF.

The chain employs TRBV28 and TRBJ2-7; 9 positions agree with TRBD2. CDR1 and CDR2 from the germline V gene are MDHEN and SYDVKM. CDR3 size: 15 residues. V was clipped by 6 bases and J by 2 bases; unmatched bases: 8. The CDR3 is CASRPPLAGAYEQYF. The CDR3 DNA follows: TGTGCCAGCAGGCCCCCCTTAGCGGGAGCCTACGAGCAGTACTTC.

Points on this clone: The junction departs from the called germline gene at one end, perhaps through a read error. The chain uses TRBV7-7 and TRBJ2-3, with 9 bases fitting TRBD1. Germline V gene data show CDR1 as SSHAT and CDR2 as FNYEAQ (reference sequence). This CDR3 spans 14 amino acids. This CDR3 is CASSPGTGSDTQYF. DNA of the CDR3: TGTGCTAGCAGCCCTGGGACAGGGAGTGATACGCAGTATTTT.

The rearrangement uses TRBV28 and TRBJ2-3; 9 bases are a match to TRBD1. Germline V lookup: CDR1 MDHEN, CDR2 SYDVKM. V was pared by 5 bases and J by 4 bases, with 7 bases of the junction left unmatched. The CDR3 is made up of 15 amino acids. The CDR3 region is CASSRGQGWADTQYF. CDR3 DNA: TGTGCCAGCAGTCGGGGACAGGGCTGGGCAGATACGCAGTATTTT.

The J gene is TRBJ2-2, the V gene TRBV5-1; 10 nucleotides line up with TRBD2. V lost 0 bases, J lost 6 bases, and 5 bases stayed unmatched. The CDR3 has 16 residues. CDR1 is SGHRS and CDR2 is YFSETQ in the germline V gene. The CDR3 DNA reads as TGCGCCAGCAGCTTGGCCTTCACTAGCGGGGCCGGGGAGCTGTTTTTT. Translation gives CASSLAFTSGAGELFF.

The V gene is TRBV5-1, the J gene TRBJ2-3; TRBD2 matches 8 bases. CDR1 and CDR2 (germline): SGHRS, YFSETQ. The CDR3 runs to 16 residues. J was trimmed by 4 bases and V by 0 bases; bases with no gene match: 7. The CDR3 reads CASSLVRAGVSDTQYF. CDR3 nucleotides: TGCGCCAGCAGCTTGGTGCGAGCGGGAGTGTCAGATACGCAGTATTTT.

The rearrangement joins TRBV4-2 to TRBJ1-3, with D possibly matching TRBD1 (6 bases). Germline V CDR1 and CDR2: LGHNA, YNFKEQ. Trimming took 0 bases from V and 0 from J, leaving 9 bases between them. CDR3 length: 16 residues. CDR3 in amino acids: CASSQDTGSSGNTIYF. The CDR3 region has the DNA TGTGCCAGCAGCCAAGATACAGGGAGCTCTGGAAACACCATATATTTT.

The chain couples TRBV24-1 to TRBJ2-5, with 10 positions matching TRBD2. V shed 9 bases, J shed 4 bases, and the junction held 10 bases outside the gene matches. Germline V gene data show CDR1 as KGHDR and CDR2 as SFDVKD. CDR3 length equals 15 residues. The chain's CDR3 is CATGLAGGGPETQYF. As DNA, the CDR3 is TGTGCCACCGGGTTAGCGGGAGGAGGTCCAGAGACCCAGTACTTC.

This clone was found once. The chain joins TRBV28 to TRBJ2-1, with 8 bases fitting TRBD1. The CDR3 contains 17 residues. After removal of 7 bases from V and 7 bases from J, the junction contained 18 bases not matched to a gene. Germline-derived CDR1 and CDR2 are MDHEN and SYDVKM. The DNA for the CDR3 is TGTGCCAGCACTTCCTTCGGAGGGGCAGGGGGCTATAATGAGCAGTTCTTC. Translating gives CASTSFGGAGGYNEQFF.

This clone was counted only a few times. CDR3 DNA sequence: TGTGCCAGCAGCGTTGGCAGCTATAATTCACCCCTCCACTTT. Translating gives CASSVGSYNSPLHF. V gene TRBV9 combines with J gene TRBJ1-6, with D uncertain. The CDR3 totals 14 residues. V was pared by 2 bases and J by 3 bases, with 6 bases between. The germline V gene encodes CDR1 SGDLS and CDR2 YYNGEE.

The V call is TRBV28, the J call TRBJ1-5; 8 positions match TRBD1. The germline V gene has CDR1 MDHEN and CDR2 SYDVKM. J was trimmed by 2 bases and V by 5 bases; bases with no gene match: 14. There are 18 residues in the CDR3. CDR3 bases: TGTGCCAGCAGTCAGCCCTCAGGGGGCCTGGTCGGCAATCAGCCCCAGCATTTT. It specifies CASSQPSGGLVGNQPQHF.

The chain employs TRBV3-1 (or the pseudogene TRBV3-2) and TRBJ2-1, with 8 bases lining up with TRBD2. Germline CDR1 LGHDT, CDR2 YNNKEL (reference sequence). This CDR3 region has 17 residues. V was clipped by 5 bases and J by 4 bases; unmatched bases: 13. The CDR3 DNA is TGTGCCAGCAGCGAAGGTCCCTCTAGCGGGTCTTACAATGAGCAGTTCTTC. This translates into CASSEGPSSGSYNEQFF.

The chain joins TRBV5-5 to TRBJ1-6, with 7 bases matching TRBD1. Germline V lookup: CDR1 SGHKS, CDR2 YYEKEE (reference sequence). J gave up 10 bases and V 2 bases, and 9 bases lay outside the gene matches. CDR3 size: 15 residues. CDR3 amino acids: CASSLGTVNYSPLHF. The CDR3 coding sequence is TGTGCCAGCAGCTTAGGGACAGTAAATTACTCACCCCTCCACTTT. The full variable domain, with the rest looked up from reference TRBV5-5 and TRBJ1-6, is DAGVTQSPTHLIKTRGQQVTLRCSPISGHKSVSWYQQVLGQGPQFIFQYYEKEERGRGNFPDRFSARQFPNYSSELNVNALLLGDSALYLCASSLGTVNYSPLHFGNGTRLTVT.